This T cell receptor (beta chain) was identified during a study of cytomegalovirus exposure and HLA in healthy donors. Germline loops: CDR1 SNHLY, CDR2 FYNNEI. After removal of 4 bases from V and 8 bases from J, the junction contained 4 bases not matched to a gene. This CDR3 contains 12 residues. With 60 Vbeta and 13 Jbeta primers, the PCR was carried out. Generated by immunoSEQ multiplex PCR, the TCRdb table keeps only in-frame clones and is missing some. The repertoire holds about 140,000 clones, almost 85% seen once, with approximately 1.3% in the top ten. This clone was observed once. This clonotype originated in a man younger than 45 in good health and CMV-seropositive. V gene TRBV2 combines with J gene TRBJ1-1; TRBD1 matches 7 bases. The sample comprised PBMCs. CDR3 in DNA: TGTGCCAGCAGTGGGGACAGCTGGGAAGCTTTCTTT. This sequence encodes CASSGDSWEAFF.